A selection of T cell receptor beta chains follows, all from one sample in a study of regulatory T cells in long-lasting Graves disease. One entry per CDR3 protein, called by TCRdb with MiXCR from the multiplex PCR reads. This sample yields about 470,000 distinct CDR3 sequences, of which under 25% are seen a single time; around 7% belongs to the top ten. Specimen: peripheral blood mononuclear cells (PBMCs), collected when the disease was refractory, from a patient treated with antithyroid drugs. Receptor source: a female donor with Graves disease. Each CDR3 is given with its conserved first and last residue. A D gene is named only where the DNA matches it firmly. Rows may omit the clone size; those that give it use once, few, many or a size class.

d_call: .
v_call: TRBV13
clone_size: many
j_call: TRBJ1-6
cdr3_nt: TGTGCCAGCAGCAACACCCTGTCGGGGCTCCACTTT
cdr3_aa: CASSNTLSGLHF

d_call: .
v_call: TRBV28
clone_size: many
j_call: TRBJ2-7
cdr3_nt: TGTGCCAGCATTGGTCGGGAGCGGAACTACGAGCAGTACTTC
cdr3_aa: CASIGRERNYEQYF

d_call: TRBD1
v_call: TRBV6-1
clone_size: few
j_call: TRBJ1-5
cdr3_nt: TGTGCCAGCAGCCCCGTGGAGGGGGCGGGTAATCAGCCCCAGCATTTT
cdr3_aa: CASSPVEGAGNQPQHF

d_call: .
v_call: TRBV29-1
clone_size: .
j_call: TRBJ1-1
cdr3_nt: TGCAGCGTTGAGGCGGGGGCCTTGAGGTCCTCTCGGTACACTGAAGCTTTCTTT
cdr3_aa: CSVEAGALRSSRYTEAFF

d_call: .
v_call: TRBV11-2
clone_size: .
j_call: TRBJ2-2
cdr3_nt: TGTGCCAGCAGCTCTGACAAACACATCGGGGAGCTGTTTTTT
cdr3_aa: CASSSDKHIGELFF

d_call: TRBD2
v_call: TRBV7-9
clone_size: .
j_call: TRBJ2-5
cdr3_nt: TGTGCCAGCAGCTCGCCCGGGAGGGCCCAAGAGACCCAGTACTTC
cdr3_aa: CASSSPGRAQETQYF

d_call: .
v_call: TRBV6-2/TRBV6-3
clone_size: many
j_call: TRBJ1-5
cdr3_nt: TGTGCCAGCAGTTACTTGGCAGGTGATAATCAGCCCCAGCATTTT
cdr3_aa: CASSYLAGDNQPQHF

d_call: .
v_call: TRBV28
clone_size: many
j_call: TRBJ1-2
cdr3_nt: TGTGCCAGCCGGCCCCTTCTTCCTGTTGGCTACACCTTC
cdr3_aa: CASRPLLPVGYTF

d_call: TRBD2
v_call: TRBV28
clone_size: many
j_call: TRBJ2-5
cdr3_nt: TGTGCCAGCAGTCCCGACTTGACTAGCGGTTACCAAGAGACCCAGTACTTC
cdr3_aa: CASSPDLTSGYQETQYF

d_call: .
v_call: TRBV12-3/TRBV12-4
clone_size: .
j_call: TRBJ2-7
cdr3_nt: TGTGCCAGCAGTTGGGACTTGGGAGCATACGAGCAGTACTTC
cdr3_aa: CASSWDLGAYEQYF

d_call: .
v_call: TRBV28
clone_size: many
j_call: TRBJ1-1
cdr3_nt: TGTGCCAGCAGTACAACTTCCGGGACTCAAGCTTTCTTT
cdr3_aa: CASSTTSGTQAFF

d_call: TRBD1
v_call: TRBV7-2
clone_size: many
j_call: TRBJ2-7
cdr3_nt: TGTGCCAGCAGCTTAGAGGGACAGGTATACTCCTACGAGCAGTACTTC
cdr3_aa: CASSLEGQVYSYEQYF

d_call: TRBD2
v_call: TRBV28
clone_size: .
j_call: TRBJ2-3
cdr3_nt: TGTGCCAGCAGCCGGACTAGCGGGGCAGATACGCAGTATTTT
cdr3_aa: CASSRTSGADTQYF

d_call: TRBD2
v_call: TRBV7-9
clone_size: .
j_call: TRBJ2-1
cdr3_nt: TGTGCCAGCAGCTTTACGACTAGCAGACCTGAGCAGTTCTTC
cdr3_aa: CASSFTTSRPEQFF

d_call: .
v_call: TRBV2
clone_size: few
j_call: TRBJ1-4
cdr3_nt: TGTGCCAGCAGTGACTCAGATGGGGTAGACCGACTCAGGCTCGAAAATAATGAAAAACTGTTTTTT
cdr3_aa: CASSDSDGVDRLRLENNEKLFF

d_call: .
v_call: TRBV9
clone_size: once
j_call: TRBJ1-1
cdr3_nt: TGTGCCAGCAGCCCAAAGGCAGGGGTGGTGTACACTGAAGCTTTCTTT
cdr3_aa: CASSPKAGVVYTEAFF

d_call: .
v_call: TRBV24-1
clone_size: .
j_call: TRBJ2-7
cdr3_nt: TGTGCCACCAGTGCCTCGCCCCTAAGTCGGGAGCAGTACTTC
cdr3_aa: CATSASPLSREQYF

d_call: TRBD2
v_call: TRBV12-3/TRBV12-4
clone_size: .
j_call: TRBJ2-6
cdr3_nt: TGTGCCAGCAGTTCTAGCGGGGGGGCCCGGCTCTCTGGGGCCAACGTCCTGACTTTC
cdr3_aa: CASSSSGGARLSGANVLTF

d_call: .
v_call: TRBV12-3/TRBV12-4
clone_size: many
j_call: TRBJ1-5
cdr3_nt: TGTGCCAGCAGTTTAGAAAGTATTCAGCCCCAGCATTTT
cdr3_aa: CASSLESIQPQHF

d_call: .
v_call: TRBV20-1
clone_size: .
j_call: TRBJ2-1
cdr3_nt: TGCAGTGCCCTGGGGAGCAATGAGCAGTTCTTC
cdr3_aa: CSALGSNEQFF

d_call: TRBD1
v_call: TRBV4-3
clone_size: .
j_call: TRBJ1-1
cdr3_nt: TGCGCCAGCAGCCAAGGGGCGGGACAGGGGGTGGGCTTGAACACTGAAGCTTTCTTT
cdr3_aa: CASSQGAGQGVGLNTEAFF

d_call: .
v_call: TRBV7-2
clone_size: many
j_call: TRBJ1-1
cdr3_nt: TGTGCCAGCAGCTTAGTACTGTACGAGAACACTGAAGCTTTCTTT
cdr3_aa: CASSLVLYENTEAFF

d_call: .
v_call: TRBV30
clone_size: few
j_call: TRBJ1-1
cdr3_nt: TGTGCCTGGAGGGAGGGTCCCAAGACTGAAGCTTTCTTT
cdr3_aa: CAWREGPKTEAFF

d_call: .
v_call: TRBV30
clone_size: .
j_call: TRBJ1-2
cdr3_nt: TGTGCCTGGAGTCCCGGGACGGACTATGGCTGCACCTTC
cdr3_aa: CAWSPGTDYGCTF

d_call: TRBD1
v_call: TRBV6-5
clone_size: .
j_call: TRBJ2-7
cdr3_nt: TGTGCCAGCAGTTATCGTGCGGGTTGGGGACAGCTGTACGAGCAGTACTTC
cdr3_aa: CASSYRAGWGQLYEQYF

d_call: .
v_call: TRBV6-1
clone_size: .
j_call: TRBJ1-1
cdr3_nt: TGTGCCAGCAGTCCCCCGGCCACAGGGAGTGATGGCACTGAAGCTTTCTTT
cdr3_aa: CASSPPATGSDGTEAFF

d_call: TRBD2
v_call: TRBV28
clone_size: few
j_call: TRBJ2-1
cdr3_nt: TGTGCCAGCAGTTCCCTCGTGGCGGGAGCGTACAATGAGCAGTTCTTC
cdr3_aa: CASSSLVAGAYNEQFF

d_call: .
v_call: TRBV28
clone_size: many
j_call: TRBJ2-2
cdr3_nt: TGTGCCAGCAGTTTGACAGGCGCGAACACCGGGGAGCTGTTTTTT
cdr3_aa: CASSLTGANTGELFF

d_call: .
v_call: TRBV28
clone_size: many
j_call: TRBJ1-5
cdr3_nt: TGTGCCAGCAGTTCCCCTCAGAGTTTAGGCCAGCCCCAGCATTTT
cdr3_aa: CASSSPQSLGQPQHF

d_call: TRBD2
v_call: TRBV2
clone_size: many
j_call: TRBJ2-7
cdr3_nt: TGTGCCAGCATTCGGGGGGGCCGCGGCGAGCAGTACTTC
cdr3_aa: CASIRGGRGEQYF

d_call: .
v_call: TRBV18
clone_size: .
j_call: TRBJ2-4
cdr3_nt: TGTGCCAGCTCGTCCGGACTCTATCAGTACTTC
cdr3_aa: CASSSGLYQYF

d_call: TRBD1
v_call: TRBV28
clone_size: many
j_call: TRBJ1-1
cdr3_nt: TGTGCCAGCAGTTTATTGAGGACAGGGGGAACTGAAGCTTTCTTT
cdr3_aa: CASSLLRTGGTEAFF

d_call: .
v_call: TRBV6-2/TRBV6-3
clone_size: .
j_call: TRBJ2-6
cdr3_nt: TGTGCCAGCAGTTACTCCCCGGACTCTGGGGCCAACGTCCTGACTTTC
cdr3_aa: CASSYSPDSGANVLTF

d_call: TRBD1
v_call: TRBV27
clone_size: .
j_call: TRBJ2-1
cdr3_nt: TGTGCCAGCAGTTTATCCGGGACAGGGGGGAGCTTCTTC
cdr3_aa: CASSLSGTGGSFF

d_call: .
v_call: TRBV9
clone_size: few
j_call: TRBJ1-1
cdr3_nt: TGTGCCAGCAGCGTAGGTGGGGGGGCGAACACTGAAGCTTTCTTT
cdr3_aa: CASSVGGGANTEAFF

d_call: .
v_call: TRBV30
clone_size: many
j_call: TRBJ1-2
cdr3_nt: TGTGCCTGGAGTTCACCTGACAGCGTCTATGGCTACACCTTC
cdr3_aa: CAWSSPDSVYGYTF

d_call: TRBD1
v_call: TRBV11-1
clone_size: few
j_call: TRBJ2-7
cdr3_nt: TGTGCCAGCAGTCGCAAAGTGACAGGGGCCTACGAGCAGTACTTC
cdr3_aa: CASSRKVTGAYEQYF

d_call: TRBD1
v_call: TRBV28
clone_size: many
j_call: TRBJ1-3
cdr3_nt: TGTGCCAGCAGTCTAGGGACAGGGGTAGCAGACACCATATATTTT
cdr3_aa: CASSLGTGVADTIYF

d_call: .
v_call: TRBV25-1
clone_size: .
j_call: TRBJ2-4
cdr3_nt: TGTGCCAGCAGTGAACCGGGCAGGGAATCTGAAAACATTCAGTACTTC
cdr3_aa: CASSEPGRESENIQYF

d_call: .
v_call: TRBV11-2
clone_size: few
j_call: TRBJ1-5
cdr3_nt: TGTGCCAGCAGCTTAGGGTGGGGGGGGGCCGGCAATCAGCCCCAGCATTTT
cdr3_aa: CASSLGWGGAGNQPQHF

d_call: .
v_call: TRBV7-2
clone_size: .
j_call: TRBJ2-2
cdr3_nt: TGTGCCAGCAGCTTAGGTGGGAGCACGGGGACCGGGGAGCTGTTTTTT
cdr3_aa: CASSLGGSTGTGELFF

d_call: .
v_call: TRBV20-1
clone_size: once
j_call: TRBJ1-5
cdr3_nt: TGCAGTGCTAGAGATAAGGGAGGAGGGGATAGCAATCAGCCCCAGCATTTT
cdr3_aa: CSARDKGGGDSNQPQHF

d_call: TRBD1
v_call: TRBV12-3/TRBV12-4
clone_size: many
j_call: TRBJ2-4
cdr3_nt: TGTGCCAGCAAACGACAGGGCGACAAAAACATTCAGTACTTC
cdr3_aa: CASKRQGDKNIQYF

d_call: TRBD1
v_call: TRBV19
clone_size: .
j_call: TRBJ1-3
cdr3_nt: TGTGCCAAAAAAGGGTGGACAGGAGCCTCGGGAAACACCATATATTTT
cdr3_aa: CAKKGWTGASGNTIYF

d_call: TRBD1
v_call: TRBV10-3
clone_size: few
j_call: TRBJ1-1
cdr3_nt: TGTGCCATCAGTGATGGACAGGAGAACACTGAAGCTTTCTTT
cdr3_aa: CAISDGQENTEAFF

d_call: .
v_call: TRBV6-2/TRBV6-3
clone_size: .
j_call: TRBJ1-5
cdr3_nt: TGTGCCAGCAGTTACACGGGGGAGAGCAATCAGCCCCAGCATTTT
cdr3_aa: CASSYTGESNQPQHF

d_call: TRBD1
v_call: TRBV6-5
clone_size: .
j_call: TRBJ1-1
cdr3_nt: TGTGCCAGCAGTTCCTCACAGGGGTACACTGAAGCTTTCTTT
cdr3_aa: CASSSSQGYTEAFF

d_call: TRBD1
v_call: TRBV12-3/TRBV12-4
clone_size: few
j_call: TRBJ1-5
cdr3_nt: TGTGCCAGCAGGCGACAGGGGACTCAGCCCCAGCATTTT
cdr3_aa: CASRRQGTQPQHF

d_call: .
v_call: TRBV11-3
clone_size: many
j_call: TRBJ1-3
cdr3_nt: TGTGCCAGCAGCTTAGATCTTGGGGGAGCTGGAAACACCATATATTTT
cdr3_aa: CASSLDLGGAGNTIYF

d_call: .
v_call: TRBV24-1
clone_size: few
j_call: TRBJ1-5
cdr3_nt: TGTGCCACCAGTGATTTGGGATTCGGTAAGCCCCAGCATTTT
cdr3_aa: CATSDLGFGKPQHF